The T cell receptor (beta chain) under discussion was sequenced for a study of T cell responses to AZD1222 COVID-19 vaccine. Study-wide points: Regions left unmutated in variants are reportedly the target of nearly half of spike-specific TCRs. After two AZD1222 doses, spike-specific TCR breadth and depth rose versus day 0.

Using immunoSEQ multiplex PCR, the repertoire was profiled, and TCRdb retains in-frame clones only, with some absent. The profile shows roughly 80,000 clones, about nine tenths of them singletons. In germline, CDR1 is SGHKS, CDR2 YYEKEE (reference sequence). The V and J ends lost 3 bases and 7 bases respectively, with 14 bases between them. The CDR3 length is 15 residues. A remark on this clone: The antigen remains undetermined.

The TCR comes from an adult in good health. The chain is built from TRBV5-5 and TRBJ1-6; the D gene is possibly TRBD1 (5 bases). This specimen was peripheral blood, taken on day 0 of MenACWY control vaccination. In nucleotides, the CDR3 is TGTGCCAGCAGCTCATCGGGGGGGGAGAATTCACCCCTCCACTTT. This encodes CASSSSGGENSPLHF.